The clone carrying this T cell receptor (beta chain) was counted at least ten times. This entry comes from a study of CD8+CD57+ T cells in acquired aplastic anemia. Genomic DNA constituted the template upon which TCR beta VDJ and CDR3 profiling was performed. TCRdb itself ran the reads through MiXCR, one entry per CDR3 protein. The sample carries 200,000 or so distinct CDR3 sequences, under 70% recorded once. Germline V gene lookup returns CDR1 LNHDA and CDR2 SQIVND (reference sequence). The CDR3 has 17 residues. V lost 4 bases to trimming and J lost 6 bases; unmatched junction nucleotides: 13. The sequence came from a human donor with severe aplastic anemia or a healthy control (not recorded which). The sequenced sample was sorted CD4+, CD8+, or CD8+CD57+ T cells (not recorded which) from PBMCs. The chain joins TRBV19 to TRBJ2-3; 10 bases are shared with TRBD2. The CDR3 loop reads CASSTPRGSGGLDTQYF. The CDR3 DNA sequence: TGTGCCAGTAGTACGCCCCGGGGTAGCGGGGGGTTGGATACGCAGTATTTT. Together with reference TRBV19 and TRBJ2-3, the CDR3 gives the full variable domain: DGGITQSPKYLFRKEGQNVTLSCEQNLNHDAMYWYRQDPGQGLRLIYYSQIVNDFQKGDIAEGYSVSREKKESFPLTVTSAQKNPTAFYLCASSTPRGSGGLDTQYFGPGTRLTVL.